This T cell receptor (beta chain) was observed in a study of cytomegalovirus exposure and HLA in healthy donors. The study ran its PCR with 60 Vbeta and 13 Jbeta primers. Original handling: It was a later analysis that counted roughly 80 million unique TCR beta chains, of which approximately 11 million were shared. TCRdb's copy holds only in-frame clones and misses some; the assay was immunoSEQ multiplex PCR. V and J calls and clone size are as listed in that table; D and trimming were resolved from the DNA. The sample yields about 230,000 clones, 82% seen once. Study findings and constraints: Most TCR beta V segments were productive about 90% or about 30% of the time in an earlier analysis. Later on, a genetic analysis was performed. It linked a missense variant in DCLRE1C with V- and J-gene trimming of TCR beta. Researchers left out some V segments, among them TRBV6-2 and TRBV6-3, as indistinguishable.

Details on this clone: Its antigen remains unknown.

V lost 6 bases and J lost 3, with 12 bases in between. The germline V gene encodes CDR1 LNHDA and CDR2 SQIVND (reference sequence). The CDR3 has 13 residues. This clonotype originated in a woman aged 40-49 years in good health and CMV-seronegative. The gene calls are TRBV19 and TRBJ2-7, with D possibly TRBD2 on 6 matching bases. Sequenced sample: PBMCs. The CDR3 nucleotides are TGTGCCAGTAGAAAGGGAGGTGGCTACGAGCAGTACTTC. Protein sequence: CASRKGGGYEQYF.